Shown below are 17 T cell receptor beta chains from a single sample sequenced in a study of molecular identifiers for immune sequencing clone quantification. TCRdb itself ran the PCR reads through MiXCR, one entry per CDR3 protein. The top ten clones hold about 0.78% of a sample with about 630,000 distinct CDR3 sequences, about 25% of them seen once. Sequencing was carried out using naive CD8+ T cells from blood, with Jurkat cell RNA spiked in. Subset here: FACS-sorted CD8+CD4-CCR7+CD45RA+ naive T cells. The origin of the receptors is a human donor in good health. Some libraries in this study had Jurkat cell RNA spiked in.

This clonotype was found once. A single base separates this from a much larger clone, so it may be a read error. The CDR3 loop reads CASSQRPMVNQPQHF. Here the CDR3 DNA reads TGCGCCAGCAGTCAACGCCCAATGGTTAATCAGCCCCAGCATTTT. The rearrangement links TRBV23-1 to TRBJ1-5; D call uncertain. TRBV23-1 is identified as an open reading frame with a role that is uncertain. The CDR3 extends over 15 amino acids. V lost 2 bases and J 4 bases, leaving 12 bases between the germline ends.

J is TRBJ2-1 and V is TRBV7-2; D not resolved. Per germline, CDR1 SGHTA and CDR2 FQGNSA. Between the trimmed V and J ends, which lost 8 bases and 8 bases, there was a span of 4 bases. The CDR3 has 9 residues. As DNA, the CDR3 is TGTGCCAGCCAGGATGAGCAGTTCTTC. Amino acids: CASQDEQFF.

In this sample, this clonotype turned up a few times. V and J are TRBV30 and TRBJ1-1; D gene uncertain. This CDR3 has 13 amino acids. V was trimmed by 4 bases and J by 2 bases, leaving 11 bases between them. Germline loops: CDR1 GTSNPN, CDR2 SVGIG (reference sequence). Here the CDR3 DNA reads TGTGCCTGGATGGGCCGCTTTAACACTGAAGCTTTCTTT. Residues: CAWMGRFNTEAFF.

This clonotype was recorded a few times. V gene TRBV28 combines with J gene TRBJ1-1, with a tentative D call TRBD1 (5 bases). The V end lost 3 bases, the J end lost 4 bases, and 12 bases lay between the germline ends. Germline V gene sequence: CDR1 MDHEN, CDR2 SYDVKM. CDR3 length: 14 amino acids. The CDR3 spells CASSFTQGFTEAFF. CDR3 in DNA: TGTGCCAGCAGTTTTACCCAGGGTTTCACTGAAGCTTTCTTT.

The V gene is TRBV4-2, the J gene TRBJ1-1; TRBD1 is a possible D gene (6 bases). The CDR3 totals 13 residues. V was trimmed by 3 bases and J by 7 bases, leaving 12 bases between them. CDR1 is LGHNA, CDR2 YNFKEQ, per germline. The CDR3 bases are TGTGCCAGCAGCCATCGACAGGATAATGAAGCTTTCTTT. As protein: CASSHRQDNEAFF.

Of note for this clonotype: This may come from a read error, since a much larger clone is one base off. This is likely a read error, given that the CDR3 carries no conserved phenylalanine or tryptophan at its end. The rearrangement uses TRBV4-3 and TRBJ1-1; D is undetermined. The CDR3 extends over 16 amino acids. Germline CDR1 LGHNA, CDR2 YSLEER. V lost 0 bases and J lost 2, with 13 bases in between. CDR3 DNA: TGCGCCAGCAGCCAAGACGATAACGGCCGTAACACTGAAGCTTTCTCT. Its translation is CASSQDDNGRNTEAFS.

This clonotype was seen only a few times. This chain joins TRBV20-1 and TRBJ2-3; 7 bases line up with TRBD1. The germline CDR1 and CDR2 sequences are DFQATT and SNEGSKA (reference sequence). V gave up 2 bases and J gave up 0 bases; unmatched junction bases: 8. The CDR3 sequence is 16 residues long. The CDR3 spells CSARSIDRDSTDTQYF. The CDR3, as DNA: TGCAGTGCTAGATCAATTGACAGGGACAGCACAGATACGCAGTATTTT.

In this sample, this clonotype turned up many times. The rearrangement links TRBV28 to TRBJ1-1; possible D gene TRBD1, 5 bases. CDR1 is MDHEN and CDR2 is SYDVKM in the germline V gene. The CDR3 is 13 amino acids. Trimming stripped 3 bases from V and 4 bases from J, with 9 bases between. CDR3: CASSLVRGTEAFF. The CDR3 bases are TGTGCCAGCAGTTTGGTGAGGGGCACTGAAGCTTTCTTT. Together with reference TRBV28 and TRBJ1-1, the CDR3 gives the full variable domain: DVKVTQSSRYLVKRTGEKVFLECVQDMDHENMFWYRQDPGLGLRLIYFSYDVKMKEKGDIPEGYSVSREKKERFSLILESASTNQTSMYLCASSLVRGTEAFFGQGTRLTVV.

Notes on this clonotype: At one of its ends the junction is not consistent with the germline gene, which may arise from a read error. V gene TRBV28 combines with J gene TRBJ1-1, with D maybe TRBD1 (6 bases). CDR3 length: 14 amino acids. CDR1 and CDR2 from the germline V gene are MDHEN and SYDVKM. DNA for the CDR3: TGTGCCAGCAGCCGTGACAGGCCACACACTGTAGCTTTCTTT. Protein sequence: CASSRDRPHTVAFF. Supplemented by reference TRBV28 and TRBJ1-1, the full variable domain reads DVKVTQSSRYLVKRTGEKVFLECVQDMDHENMFWYRQDPGLGLRLIYFSYDVKMKEKGDIPEGYSVSREKKERFSLILESASTNQTSMYLCASSRDRPHTVAFFGQGTRLTVV.

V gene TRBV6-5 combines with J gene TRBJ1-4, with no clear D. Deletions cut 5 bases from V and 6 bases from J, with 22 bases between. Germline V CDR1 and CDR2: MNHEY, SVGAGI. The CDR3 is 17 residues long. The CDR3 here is CASSRAAASDGDEKLFF. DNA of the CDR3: TGTGCCAGCAGTCGAGCGGCGGCCTCTGATGGGGATGAAAAACTGTTTTTT.

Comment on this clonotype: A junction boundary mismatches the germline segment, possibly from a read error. The CDR3 loop is CASSYAGASTDTRYF. The DNA for the CDR3 is TGTGCCAGCAGTTATGCGGGGGCTAGCACAGATACGCGGTATTTT. The chain employs TRBV12-3 or TRBV12-4 and TRBJ2-3; possible D gene TRBD2, 7 bases. The CDR3 runs 15 residues.

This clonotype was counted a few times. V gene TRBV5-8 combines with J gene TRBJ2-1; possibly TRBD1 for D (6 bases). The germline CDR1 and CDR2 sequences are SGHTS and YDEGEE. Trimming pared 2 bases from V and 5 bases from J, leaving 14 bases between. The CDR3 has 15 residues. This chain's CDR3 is CASSLSGAWNNEQFF. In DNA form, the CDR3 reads TGTGCCAGCAGCTTATCAGGGGCATGGAACAATGAGCAGTTCTTC.

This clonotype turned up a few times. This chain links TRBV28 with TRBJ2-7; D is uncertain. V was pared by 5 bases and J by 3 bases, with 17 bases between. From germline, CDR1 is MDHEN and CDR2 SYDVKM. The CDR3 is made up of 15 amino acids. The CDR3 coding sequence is TGTGCCAGCAGTGTGACCGGTGACACGTACTACGAGCAGTACTTC. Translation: CASSVTGDTYYEQYF.

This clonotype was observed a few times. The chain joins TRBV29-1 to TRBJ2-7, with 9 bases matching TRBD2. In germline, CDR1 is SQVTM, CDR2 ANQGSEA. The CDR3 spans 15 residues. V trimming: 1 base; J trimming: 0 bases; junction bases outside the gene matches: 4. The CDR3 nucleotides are TGCAGCGTTGAAGTCCCAGCGGGGGGCTCCTACGAGCAGTACTTC. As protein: CSVEVPAGGSYEQYF.

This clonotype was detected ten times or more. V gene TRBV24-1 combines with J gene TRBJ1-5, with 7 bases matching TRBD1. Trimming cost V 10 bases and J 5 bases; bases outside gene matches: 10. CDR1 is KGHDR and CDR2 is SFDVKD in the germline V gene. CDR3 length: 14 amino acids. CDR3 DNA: TGTGCCACGCCCAGGAAGGGGGCCCATCAGCCCCAGCATTTT. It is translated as CATPRKGAHQPQHF.

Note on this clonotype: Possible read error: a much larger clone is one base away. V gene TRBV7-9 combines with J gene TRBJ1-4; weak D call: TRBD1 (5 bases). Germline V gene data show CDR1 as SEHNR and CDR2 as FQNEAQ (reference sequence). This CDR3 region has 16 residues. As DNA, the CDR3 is TGTGCCAGCAGCTTTGACAGATTTGCAACTAATGAAAAACTGATTTTT. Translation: CASSFDRFATNEKLIF.

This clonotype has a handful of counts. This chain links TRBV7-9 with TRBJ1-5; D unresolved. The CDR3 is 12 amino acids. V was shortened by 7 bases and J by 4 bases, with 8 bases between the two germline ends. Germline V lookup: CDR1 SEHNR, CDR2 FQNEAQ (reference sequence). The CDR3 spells CASTMENQPQHF. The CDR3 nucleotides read TGTGCCAGCACCATGGAGAATCAGCCCCAGCATTTT.